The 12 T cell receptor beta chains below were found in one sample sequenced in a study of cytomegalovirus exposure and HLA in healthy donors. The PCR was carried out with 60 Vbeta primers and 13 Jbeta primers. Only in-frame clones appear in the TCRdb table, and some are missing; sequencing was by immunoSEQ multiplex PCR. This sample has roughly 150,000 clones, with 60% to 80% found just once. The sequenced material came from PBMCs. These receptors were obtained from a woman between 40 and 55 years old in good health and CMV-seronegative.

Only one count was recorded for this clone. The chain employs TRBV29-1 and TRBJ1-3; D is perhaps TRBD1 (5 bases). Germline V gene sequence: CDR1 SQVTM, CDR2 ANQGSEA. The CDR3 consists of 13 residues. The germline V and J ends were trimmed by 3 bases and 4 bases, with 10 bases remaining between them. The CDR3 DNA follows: TGCAGCGTTGATCTGGGGCCGGGAAACACCATATATTTT. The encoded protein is CSVDLGPGNTIYF.

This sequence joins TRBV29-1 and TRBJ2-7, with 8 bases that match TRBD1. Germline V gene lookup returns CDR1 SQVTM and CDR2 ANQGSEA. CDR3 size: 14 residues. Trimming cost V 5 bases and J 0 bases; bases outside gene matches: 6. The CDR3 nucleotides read TGCAGCGTTACCGGGACAGGACTCTCCTACGAGCAGTACTTC. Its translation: CSVTGTGLSYEQYF.

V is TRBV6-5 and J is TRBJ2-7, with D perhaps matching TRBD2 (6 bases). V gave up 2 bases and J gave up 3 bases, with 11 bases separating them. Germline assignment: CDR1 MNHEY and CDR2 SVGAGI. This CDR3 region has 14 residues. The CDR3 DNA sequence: TGTGCCAGCAGTTACGGCCCGGAGGGCTACGAGCAGTACTTC. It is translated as CASSYGPEGYEQYF.

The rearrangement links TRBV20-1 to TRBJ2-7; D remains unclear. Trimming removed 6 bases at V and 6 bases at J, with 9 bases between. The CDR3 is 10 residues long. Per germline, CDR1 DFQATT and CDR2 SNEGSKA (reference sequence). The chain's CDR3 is CSASVREQYF. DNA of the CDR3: TGCAGTGCCTCGGTGCGCGAGCAGTACTTC.

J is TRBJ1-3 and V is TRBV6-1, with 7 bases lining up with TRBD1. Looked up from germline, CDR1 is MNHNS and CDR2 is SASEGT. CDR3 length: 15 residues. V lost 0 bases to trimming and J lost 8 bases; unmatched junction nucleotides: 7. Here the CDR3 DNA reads TGTGCCAGCAGTGAAGCACTAGACAGGGTGCACACCATATATTTT. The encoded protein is CASSEALDRVHTIYF.

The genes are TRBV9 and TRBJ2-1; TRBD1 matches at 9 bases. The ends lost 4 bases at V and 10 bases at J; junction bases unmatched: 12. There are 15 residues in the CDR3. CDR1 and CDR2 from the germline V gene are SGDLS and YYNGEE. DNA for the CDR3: TGTGCCAGCAGCACGACAGGGGGGGTCGGCGGCGAGCAGTTCTTC. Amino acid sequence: CASSTTGGVGGEQFF.

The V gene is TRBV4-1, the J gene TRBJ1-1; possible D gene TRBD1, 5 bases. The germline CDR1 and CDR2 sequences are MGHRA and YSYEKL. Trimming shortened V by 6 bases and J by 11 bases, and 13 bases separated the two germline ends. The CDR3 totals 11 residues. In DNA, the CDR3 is TGCGCCAGCAGGACCGGGGGTCGGGCTTTCTTT. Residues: CASRTGGRAFF.

This CDR3 reads CASCGIRDSVYEQYF. DNA for the CDR3: TGTGCCAGTTGTGGTATCCGGGACTCCGTTTACGAGCAGTACTTC. The chain recombines TRBV2 with TRBJ2-7; a possible D gene is TRBD2 (6 bases). Deletions cut 9 bases from V and 4 bases from J, with 22 bases between. The CDR3 is made up of 15 amino acids. CDR1 SNHLY and CDR2 FYNNEI come from the germline V gene.

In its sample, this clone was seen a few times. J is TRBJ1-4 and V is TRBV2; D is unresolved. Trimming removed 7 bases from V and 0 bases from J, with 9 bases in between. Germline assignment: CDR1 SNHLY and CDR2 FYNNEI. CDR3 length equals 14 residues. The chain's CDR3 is CASISLSTNEKLFF. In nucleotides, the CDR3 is TGTGCCAGCATATCTCTCTCAACTAATGAAAAACTGTTTTTT.

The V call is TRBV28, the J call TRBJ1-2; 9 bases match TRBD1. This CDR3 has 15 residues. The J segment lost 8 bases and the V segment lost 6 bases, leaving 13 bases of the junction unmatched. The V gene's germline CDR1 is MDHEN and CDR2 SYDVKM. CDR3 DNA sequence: TGTGCCAGCAGCCCCCCCCCGGGGACAGGGCTCGGCTACACCTTC. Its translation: CASSPPPGTGLGYTF.

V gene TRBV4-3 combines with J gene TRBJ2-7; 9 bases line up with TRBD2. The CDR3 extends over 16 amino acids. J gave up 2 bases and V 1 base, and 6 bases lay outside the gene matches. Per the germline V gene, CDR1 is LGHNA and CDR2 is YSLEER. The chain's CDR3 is CASSQVIAGGPYEQYF. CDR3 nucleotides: TGCGCCAGCAGCCAAGTAATCGCGGGAGGGCCCTACGAGCAGTACTTC.

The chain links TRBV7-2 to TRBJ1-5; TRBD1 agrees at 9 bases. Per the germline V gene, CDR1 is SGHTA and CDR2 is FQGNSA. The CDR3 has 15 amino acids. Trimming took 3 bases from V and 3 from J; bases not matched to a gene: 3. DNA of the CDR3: TGTGCCAGCAGCTTGGGACAGGGTTACAATCAGCCCCAGCATTTT. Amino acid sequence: CASSLGQGYNQPQHF.